Below, 9 T cell receptor beta chains from the same sample are listed, as sequenced in a study of blood T cell repertoires in COVID-19. The assay was immunoSEQ multiplex PCR, and TCRdb's table has in-frame clones only and misses some. The table records over 150,000 clones, about 86% of them present only once. Source material: peripheral blood. These receptors were collected from a woman aged 70-85 years with COVID-19, enrolled during active disease.

The chain links TRBV5-1 to TRBJ2-7; the D gene is possibly TRBD1 (6 bases). Germline values: CDR1 SGHRS, CDR2 YFSETQ. The CDR3 runs 17 residues. V was clipped by 2 bases and J by 2 bases, with 20 bases between them. CDR3: CASSFGNAGTTTYEQYF. CDR3 coding DNA: TGCGCCAGCAGCTTTGGAAACGCCGGGACAACCACCTACGAGCAGTACTTC.

The genes are TRBV29-1 and TRBJ1-2; 9 bases map to TRBD1. Germline CDR1 reads SQVTM; CDR2 reads ANQGSEA. CDR3 length: 14 residues. V shed 8 bases, J shed 5 bases, and the junction held 12 bases outside the gene matches. CDR3 residues: CSTVRDRATYGYTF. CDR3 DNA: TGCAGCACCGTCCGGGACAGGGCTACGTATGGCTACACCTTC.

The J gene is TRBJ2-7, the V gene TRBV10-3; 7 nucleotides agree with TRBD1. The CDR3 is 14 residues long. V lost 6 bases to trimming and J lost 4 bases; unmatched junction nucleotides: 9. Germline-derived CDR1 and CDR2 are ENHRY and SYGVKD. The CDR3 DNA follows: TGTGCCATCAGCCTTTCGGGACAGTCGTACGAGCAGTACTTC. Protein product: CAISLSGQSYEQYF.

This chain uses TRBV7-6 with TRBJ2-5; maybe TRBD2 (5 bases). The V gene's germline CDR1 is SGHVS and CDR2 FNYEAQ. The CDR3 is 16 amino acids. V was cut by 2 bases and J by 5 bases, with 18 bases left in between. The CDR3 region has the DNA TGTGCCAGCAGCTTATTAGGTTTGGGTGGGGAGGAGACCCAGTACTTC. It is translated as CASSLLGLGGEETQYF.

This clone has a single count. The V gene is TRBV5-6, the J gene TRBJ1-2, with D possibly TRBD1 on 5 matching bases. This CDR3 contains 14 residues. CDR1 is SGHDT and CDR2 is YYEEEE in the germline V gene. V was pared by 0 bases and J by 4 bases, with 10 bases between. The DNA for the CDR3 is TGTGCCAGCAGCTTGGGTCGACAGTTCTATGGCTACACCTTC. Its protein is CASSLGRQFYGYTF.

The rearrangement joins TRBV19 to TRBJ2-7; 10 bases fit TRBD1. V trimming: 6 bases; J trimming: 6 bases; junction bases outside the gene matches: 8. This CDR3 is 14 amino acids long. Germline CDR1 LNHDA, CDR2 SQIVND (reference sequence). Written as DNA, the CDR3 is TGTGCCAGTAGCCCGACAGGGGGCGTCTTCGAGCAGTACTTC. It encodes CASSPTGGVFEQYF.

The CDR3 reads CASRGTSGTPGEQYF. The CDR3 DNA sequence: TGTGCCAGCAGAGGGACTAGCGGGACGCCTGGCGAGCAGTACTTC. The rearrangement uses TRBV6-5 and TRBJ2-7; 13 bases are shared with TRBD2. Unmatched junction bases numbered 8, after V lost 6 bases and J lost 6 bases. In germline, CDR1 is MNHEY, CDR2 SVGAGI. The CDR3 is made up of 15 amino acids.

This clone appeared a single time. J is TRBJ1-3 and V is TRBV5-4; a possible D gene is TRBD1 (6 bases). The CDR3 covers 14 residues. V was cut by 5 bases and J by 4 bases, with 13 bases left in between. The V gene's germline CDR1 is SGHNT and CDR2 YYREEE (reference sequence). The CDR3 reads CASRPGAGGNTIYF. CDR3 nucleotides: TGTGCCAGCAGACCAGGGGCAGGGGGAAACACCATATATTTT.

The chain joins TRBV2 to TRBJ1-6, with TRBD1 matching over 10 bases. The CDR3 is 14 amino acids. J gave up 7 bases and V 10 bases, and 7 bases lay outside the gene matches. In germline, CDR1 is SNHLY, CDR2 FYNNEI. CDR3 coding DNA: TGTGCCACCCGACAGGGGGCCGTCAATTCACCCCTCCACTTT. Its protein is CATRQGAVNSPLHF.